The rows below give T cell receptor beta chains drawn from one sample of a study of blood T cell repertoires in COVID-19. The protocol was immunoSEQ multiplex PCR, while the TCRdb copy is restricted to in-frame clones and leaves out a portion. Altogether around 250,000 clones are present, 80% to 85% being singletons, with the ten largest covering approximately 3.6%. The sequencing input was PBMCs or T cells enriched from blood (not recorded which). These receptors all come from a man in his fifties who had recovered from COVID-19. Both conserved end residues are part of each CDR3. D genes are given only for firm matches. A row's size may be missing; if present it is once, few, many or a size class.

clone size	V gene	J gene	D gene	CDR3 length	CDR3 protein	CDR3 DNA
-	TRBV2	TRBJ2-7	TRBD1	14	CASSEQGAFYEQYF	TGTGCCAGCAGTGAACAGGGGGCTTTCTACGAGCAGTACTTC
-	TRBV5-4	TRBJ2-7	TRBD1	15	CASSLSGTGSYEQYF	TGTGCCAGCAGCCTTTCCGGGACAGGATCCTACGAGCAGTACTTC
-	TRBV7-2	TRBJ1-6	TRBD1	14	CASSLFRGDSPLHF	TGTGCCAGCAGCTTGTTCAGGGGGGATTCACCCCTCCACTTT
-	TRBV27	TRBJ1-2	TRBD1	15	CASTPRTGGVYGYTF	TGTGCCAGCACCCCCCGGACAGGGGGCGTCTATGGCTACACCTTC
-	TRBV30	TRBJ2-3	-	12	CAWRGLTDTQYF	TGTGCCTGGAGGGGCCTCACAGATACGCAGTATTTT
once	TRBV4-3	TRBJ2-5	TRBD2	19	CASSQDRAETSGGGETQYF	TGCGCCAGCAGCCAAGATCGGGCAGAGACTAGCGGAGGCGGAGAGACCCAGTACTTC
-	TRBV4-2	TRBJ1-2	-	14	CASSQRGQYYGYTF	TGTGCCAGCAGCCAAAGAGGACAGTACTATGGCTACACCTTC
-	TRBV7-2	TRBJ2-2	TRBD1	19	CASSHPPGQGDLDTGELFF	TGTGCCAGCAGCCACCCTCCGGGACAGGGGGACTTGGACACCGGGGAGCTGTTTTTT
-	TRBV25-1	TRBJ2-2	TRBD1	16	CASAKKGTGKTGELFF	TGTGCCAGCGCAAAGAAGGGGACAGGGAAAACCGGGGAGCTGTTTTTT
-	TRBV11-3	TRBJ1-2	-	14	CASSLTQVNYGYTF	TGTGCCAGCAGCTTAACTCAGGTTAACTATGGCTACACCTTC
-	TRBV28	TRBJ1-6	-	16	CASSLEGALPNSPLHF	TGTGCCAGCAGTTTGGAAGGGGCTCTACCCAATTCACCCCTCCACTTT
-	TRBV3-1/TRBV3-2	TRBJ1-1	TRBD1	16	CASSEDRGTMNTEAFF	TGTGCCAGCAGCGAGGACAGGGGGACTATGAACACTGAAGCTTTCTTT
few	TRBV29-1	TRBJ2-1	TRBD2	14	CSVSPGLALNEQFF	TGCAGCGTTTCACCGGGACTAGCGCTTAATGAGCAGTTCTTC
few	TRBV13	TRBJ1-6	TRBD1	16	CASSPSDRGQNSPLHF	TGTGCCAGCAGCCCTTCGGACAGGGGGCAGAATTCACCCCTCCACTTT
-	TRBV3-1/TRBV3-2	TRBJ2-2	-	17	CASSQGTRRGMAGELFF	TGTGCCAGCAGCCAAGGTACCCGGCGGGGTATGGCCGGGGAGCTGTTTTTT
once	TRBV28	TRBJ2-2	-	12	CASRLRGGELFF	TGTGCCAGCAGGTTACGGGGAGGGGAGCTGTTTTTT
few	TRBV4-2	TRBJ2-2	-	16	CASSQGNRANTGELFF	TGTGCCAGCAGCCAAGGCAACAGGGCTAACACCGGGGAGCTGTTTTTT
-	TRBV4-1	TRBJ1-2	TRBD1	15	CASSRPEDRVNGYTF	TGCGCCAGCAGTCGCCCCGAGGACAGGGTCAATGGCTACACCTTC
-	TRBV15	TRBJ2-6	-	18	CATSRPMGAGTGANVLTF	TGTGCCACCAGCAGACCTATGGGGGCCGGGACTGGGGCCAACGTCCTGACTTTC
-	TRBV11-3	TRBJ2-1	TRBD2	16	CASSSRTSGSVGEQFF	TGTGCCAGCAGCTCCCGGACTAGCGGGAGTGTTGGTGAGCAGTTCTTC
-	TRBV7-2	TRBJ2-3	-	15	CASSSDLWGYRAQYF	TGTGCCAGCAGCTCGGACTTATGGGGATATCGAGCGCAGTATTTT
-	TRBV5-1	TRBJ2-1	TRBD2	15	CASTTSGGTFNEQFF	TGCGCCAGCACCACTAGCGGGGGAACCTTCAATGAGCAGTTCTTC
-	TRBV6-2/TRBV6-3	TRBJ2-1	-	12	CASSYSSVEQFF	TGTGCCAGCAGTTACTCTTCGGTTGAGCAGTTCTTC
few	TRBV6-5	TRBJ1-1	-	15	CASTVTRNLNTEAFF	TGTGCCAGCACCGTAACCAGGAACCTGAACACTGAAGCTTTCTTT
-	TRBV3-1/TRBV3-2	TRBJ2-7	TRBD2	14	CASSQTSGAYEQYF	TGTGCCAGCAGCCAGACTAGCGGGGCCTACGAGCAGTACTTC
-	TRBV5-4	TRBJ2-6	-	18	CASSLEGFGGTGANVLTF	TGTGCCAGCAGCTTGGAAGGGTTCGGGGGAACTGGGGCCAACGTCCTGACTTTC
-	TRBV11-3	TRBJ2-5	TRBD1	15	CASRDRDLRKETQYF	TGTGCCAGCCGGGACAGAGATTTGCGAAAAGAGACCCAGTACTTC
-	TRBV28	TRBJ2-7	-	11	CASSPKREQYF	TGTGCCAGCAGCCCAAAGCGCGAGCAGTACTTC
-	TRBV9	TRBJ2-3	-	13	CASSATSTDTQYF	TGTGCCAGCAGCGCAACTAGCACAGATACGCAGTATTTT
-	TRBV14	TRBJ2-7	TRBD1	17	CASSPLGQGESLYEQYF	TGTGCCAGCAGCCCCCTGGGGCAGGGGGAGTCTCTATACGAGCAGTACTTC
-	TRBV5-1	TRBJ1-1	-	14	CASSFSQGNTEAFF	TGCGCCAGCAGCTTCAGCCAGGGGAACACTGAAGCTTTCTTT
-	TRBV6-1	TRBJ2-2	TRBD2	15	CASSERREFAGELFF	TGTGCCAGCAGTGAAAGGCGGGAGTTCGCCGGGGAGCTGTTTTTT
-	TRBV24-1	TRBJ2-2	TRBD1	13	CATSAGGIGELFF	TGTGCCACCAGTGCAGGGGGAATAGGGGAGCTGTTTTTT
-	TRBV7-2	TRBJ1-2	TRBD1	17	CASRTGTGREGVYGYTF	TGTGCCAGCAGGACAGGGACAGGGCGCGAGGGGGTCTATGGCTACACCTTC
-	TRBV7-8	TRBJ2-7	-	15	CASSLGPGFSYEQYF	TGTGCCAGCAGCTTAGGGCCGGGTTTCTCCTACGAGCAGTACTTC
-	TRBV6-5	TRBJ1-6	TRBD1	16	CASSSGDSSYNSPLHF	TGTGCCAGCAGTTCCGGGGACAGCTCCTATAATTCACCCCTCCACTTT
-	TRBV2	TRBJ2-7	TRBD1	13	CASKPGQFYEQYF	TGTGCCAGCAAGCCGGGACAGTTCTACGAGCAGTACTTC
-	TRBV6-4	TRBJ2-5	TRBD2	14	CASSPGGLVRTQYF	TGTGCCAGCAGCCCTGGGGGACTAGTGAGGACCCAGTACTTC
-	TRBV24-1	TRBJ1-2	TRBD1	14	CATKTDRGNYGYTF	TGTGCCACCAAAACGGACAGGGGGAACTATGGCTACACCTTC
-	TRBV6-5	TRBJ2-7	TRBD2	15	CASRGTTSGSYEQYF	TGTGCCAGCAGGGGGACGACTAGCGGGAGCTACGAGCAGTACTTC
-	TRBV3-1/TRBV3-2	TRBJ1-1	-	15	CASSPRVVGNTEAFF	TGTGCCAGCAGCCCCAGGGTGGTCGGGAACACTGAAGCTTTCTTT
-	TRBV5-5	TRBJ2-7	TRBD1	15	CASSLLLGTGYEQYF	TGTGCCAGCAGCCTTCTCCTCGGGACAGGGTACGAGCAGTACTTC
-	TRBV4-2	TRBJ2-3	-	17	CASSPSGLGGFTDTQYF	TGTGCCAGCAGCCCCTCAGGACTAGGGGGATTCACAGATACGCAGTATTTT
-	TRBV28	TRBJ2-7	-	12	CASRLSGYEQYF	TGTGCCAGCAGACTCTCAGGATACGAGCAGTACTTC
-	TRBV6-2/TRBV6-3	TRBJ2-1	-	13	CASSGTGRDEQFF	TGTGCCAGCAGTGGAACAGGGAGGGATGAGCAGTTCTTC
-	TRBV12-3/TRBV12-4	TRBJ1-5	TRBD1	13	CASSPGQGSTQHF	TGTGCCAGCAGCCCGGGACAGGGCAGTACCCAGCATTTT
-	TRBV12-3/TRBV12-4	TRBJ1-4	-	13	CASSKGDLEKLFF	TGTGCCAGCAGTAAGGGGGACCTTGAAAAACTGTTTTTT
-	TRBV6-5	TRBJ2-7	TRBD2	14	CASSYSPGGYEQYF	TGTGCCAGCAGTTACTCCCCGGGAGGTTACGAGCAGTACTTC
-	TRBV5-1	TRBJ2-7	-	14	CASSYASVNYEQYF	TGCGCCAGCAGCTATGCTAGCGTGAACTACGAGCAGTACTTC
-	TRBV6-1	TRBJ2-3	TRBD1	17	CASSVRTGVGGTDTQYF	TGTGCCAGCAGTGTTCGGACAGGGGTTGGGGGCACAGATACGCAGTATTTT
-	TRBV19	TRBJ2-7	TRBD2	15	CASSFGLAGSYEQYF	TGTGCCAGTAGCTTTGGACTAGCGGGTAGCTACGAGCAGTACTTC
-	TRBV5-1	TRBJ1-1	TRBD1	15	CASSSEGTANTEAFF	TGCGCCAGCAGCTCCGAGGGGACAGCGAACACTGAAGCTTTCTTT
-	TRBV3-1/TRBV3-2	TRBJ2-7	-	15	CASSQRWLASYEQYF	TGTGCCAGCAGCCAAAGATGGCTAGCGAGCTACGAGCAGTACTTC
-	TRBV6-6	TRBJ2-7	TRBD1	13	CASRTGGAGEQYF	TGTGCCAGCAGAACAGGGGGCGCGGGCGAGCAGTACTTC
-	TRBV5-6	TRBJ2-5	-	15	CASSARKGRRQTQYF	TGTGCCAGCAGCGCCCGGAAAGGGAGAAGGCAGACCCAGTACTTC